A selection of T cell receptor beta chains follows, all from one sample in a study of OX40 agonist ivuxolimab in advanced cancers. Using immunoSEQ multiplex PCR, the repertoire was profiled, and TCRdb retains in-frame clones only, with some absent. The sample has 55,000 to 70,000 clones; around 90% are singletons. The sample was CD4+ or CD8+ T cells sorted from blood, taken in a trial of the OX40 agonist ivuxolimab. These receptors all stem from an adult with an advanced solid tumor such as melanoma, head and neck, liver or kidney cancer. Each CDR3 is given with its conserved first and last residue. The order of the fields is V gene, D gene, clone size, J gene, CDR3 protein, CDR3 DNA. A D gene is named only where the DNA matches it firmly. Size values are once, few and many counts, or a class for expanded clones, and some rows have none.

>TRBV15|TRBD2|.|TRBJ2-5
CATSRDVTSGFETQYF
TGTGCCACCAGCAGAGATGTAACTAGCGGGTTTGAGACCCAGTACTTC
>TRBV29-1|TRBD2|.|TRBJ2-7
CSVGAGGGEYEQYF
TGCAGCGTTGGGGCTGGGGGGGGAGAATACGAGCAGTACTTC
>TRBV6-5|.|few|TRBJ1-1
CASSYSRTWRGTEAFF
TGTGCCAGCAGTTACTCGAGGACGTGGAGGGGAACTGAAGCTTTCTTT
>TRBV29-1|TRBD1|.|TRBJ2-7
CSVEKYRDRGRDEQYF
TGCAGCGTTGAAAAATACCGGGACAGGGGGCGAGACGAGCAGTACTTC
>TRBV28|.|.|TRBJ2-7
CASSLLRNSYEQYF
TGTGCCAGCAGTTTGCTCAGAAACTCCTACGAGCAGTACTTC
>TRBV30|TRBD1|.|TRBJ2-7
CAWSVSPLDRINYEQYF
TGTGCCTGGAGTGTCTCACCTTTGGACAGGATAAACTACGAGCAGTACTTC
>TRBV11-2|.|once|TRBJ2-7
CASSFDSSSYEQYF
TGTGCCAGCAGCTTCGACAGCTCCTCCTACGAGCAGTACTTC
>TRBV7-2|.|.|TRBJ1-2
CASSLETRQAAAF
TGTGCCAGCAGCTTAGAAACTCGACAGGCTGCTGCCTTC
>TRBV6-1|.|.|TRBJ2-5
CASSSRYQETQYF
TGTGCCAGCAGTTCCCGGTACCAAGAGACCCAGTACTTC
>TRBV5-1|.|.|TRBJ2-3
CASIGQRDTQYF
TGCGCCAGCATAGGACAGCGAGATACGCAGTATTTT
>TRBV27|.|.|TRBJ2-3
CASSGLVNTDTQYF
TGTGCCAGCAGTGGTTTGGTCAACACAGATACGCAGTATTTT
>TRBV18|.|.|TRBJ2-3
CASSQNVAGPGQDTQYF
TGTGCCAGCTCACAAAACGTTGCGGGTCCAGGACAAGATACGCAGTATTTT
>TRBV4-3|.|.|TRBJ2-2
CASSQEGGIGGELFF
TGCGCCAGCAGCCAAGAAGGAGGGATCGGCGGGGAGCTGTTTTTT
>TRBV4-3|.|.|TRBJ2-3
CASSQDTGSSTDTQYF
TGCGCCAGCAGCCAAGACACAGGGTCGTCAACAGATACGCAGTATTTT
>TRBV5-4|.|.|TRBJ1-1
CASSRDRPRGNTEAFF
TGTGCCAGCAGTCGGGACCGACCACGAGGGAACACTGAAGCTTTCTTT
>TRBV10-3|TRBD1|few|TRBJ2-1
CAIRGQGAYNEQFF
TGTGCCATCAGGGGACAGGGGGCCTACAATGAGCAGTTCTTC
>TRBV11-2|.|.|TRBJ2-7
CASSLGFYSPTYEQYF
TGTGCCAGCAGCTTAGGGTTTTACAGCCCCACCTACGAGCAGTACTTC
>TRBV6-1|.|.|TRBJ2-7
CASTPPGGKVYEQYF
TGTGCCAGCACTCCCCCCGGGGGTAAGGTCTACGAGCAGTACTTC
>TRBV5-5|.|.|TRBJ1-1
CASSLRTISNTEAFF
TGTGCCAGCAGCCTACGGACAATTTCAAACACTGAAGCTTTCTTT
>TRBV7-9|TRBD1|.|TRBJ1-1
CASSTDRESTEAFF
TGTGCCAGCAGCACGGACAGGGAGTCAACTGAAGCTTTCTTT
>TRBV29-1|.|once|TRBJ2-5
CSVTDRIRGETQYF
TGCAGCGTGACCGACCGGATCCGCGGGGAGACCCAGTACTTC
>TRBV6-5|TRBD1|.|TRBJ2-3
CASSYAGTGGADTQYF
TGTGCCAGCAGTTACGCCGGGACAGGGGGCGCAGATACGCAGTATTTT
>TRBV19|TRBD1|.|TRBJ2-3
CASSGRDRGTDTQYF
TGTGCCAGTAGTGGCCGGGACAGGGGCACAGATACGCAGTATTTT
>TRBV11-3|.|once|TRBJ2-3
CASSPGQGGSTDTQYF
TGTGCCAGCAGCCCAGGCCAGGGGGGTAGTACAGATACGCAGTATTTT
>TRBV7-2|TRBD1|.|TRBJ2-4
CASSLRQGAPKNIQYF
TGTGCCAGCAGCCTAAGACAGGGGGCCCCCAAAAACATTCAGTACTTC
>TRBV9|.|.|TRBJ1-4
CASSVGLSAANEKLFF
TGTGCCAGCAGCGTAGGTTTGTCAGCCGCTAATGAAAAACTGTTTTTT
>TRBV7-2|.|.|TRBJ2-5
CASSTRGPTGTQYF
TGTGCCAGCAGCACACGGGGGCCCACCGGGACCCAGTACTTC
>TRBV29-1|TRBD1|.|TRBJ2-7
CSVLGQGREQYF
TGCAGCGTACTGGGACAGGGCCGCGAGCAGTACTTC
>TRBV7-2|TRBD1|.|TRBJ2-7
CASSLTGAMRHEQYF
TGTGCCAGCAGCTTAACAGGGGCGATGAGGCACGAGCAGTACTTC
>TRBV9|TRBD1|.|TRBJ2-7
CASSATGGTYEQYF
TGTGCCAGCAGCGCAACAGGGGGCACCTACGAGCAGTACTTC
>TRBV4-3|TRBD1|once|TRBJ1-6
CASSQDTGQGASPLHF
TGCGCCAGCAGCCAAGATACGGGACAGGGGGCTTCACCCCTCCACTTT
>TRBV7-7|.|.|TRBJ2-5
CASSLAGSEETQYF
TGTGCTAGCAGCTTGGCAGGATCCGAAGAGACCCAGTACTTC